This note documents a single T cell receptor (beta chain) sequence. Its target is not known. The sample is drawn from a study of T cell responses to AZD1222 COVID-19 vaccine. Germline assignment: CDR1 SGHNT and CDR2 YYREEE (reference sequence). The length of the CDR3 is 16 residues. V lost 0 bases and J lost 6; bases outside the gene matches: 10. TCRdb's copy holds only in-frame clones and misses some; the assay was immunoSEQ multiplex PCR. The repertoire has tens of thousands of clones, over 60% of them found once; the top ten carry around 3.9%. General observations from the study: Clonal diversity was possibly underestimated, and the donors were mostly white British, with more females. Among those given AZD1222, only 5 to 7 were seropositive at baseline. Vaccine-associated CD4 TCRs spanned spike, dominant at 160-218 and 743-854.

V is TRBV5-4 and J is TRBJ2-3; 7 bases match TRBD1. Sequencing used peripheral blood, obtained on day 0 of AZD1222 vaccination. The origin of this receptor is an adult in good health. CDR3 sequence: CASSLESEGAADTQYF. In nucleotides, the CDR3 is TGTGCCAGCAGCTTGGAGAGTGAGGGGGCGGCGGATACGCAGTATTTT.